A selection of T cell receptor beta chains follows, all from one sample in a study of shared clonotypes between healthy human individuals. Assay: immunoSEQ multiplex PCR; the TCRdb copy retains only in-frame clones and omits some. The sample lists roughly 2 million clones, roughly 94% occurring once. Sequenced: naive CD4+ T cells sorted from blood. These TCRs come from a man between 18 and 29 years old in good health. Each CDR3 is given with its conserved first and last residue. The D gene is left open where the match is weak. A row's size may be missing; if present it is once, few, many or a size class.

-	-	TRBV19	TRBJ2-7	TGTGCCAGTAGTAGGGCGGATTCCTACGAGCAGTACTTC	CASSRADSYEQYF
-	few	TRBV6-5	TRBJ2-3	TGTGCCAGCAGTTACCCCGGCGGGCGCACAGATACGCAGTATTTT	CASSYPGGRTDTQYF
-	-	TRBV2	TRBJ2-4	TGTGCCAGCAGTGTGCGGATGGCCAAAAACATTCAGTACTTC	CASSVRMAKNIQYF
-	-	TRBV13	TRBJ2-1	TGTGCCAGCAGCTTATTGGGGAGAAAAGACAATGAGCAGTTCTTC	CASSLLGRKDNEQFF
-	-	TRBV21-1	TRBJ2-2	TGTGCCAGCAGCAAAGCGCTAGGGGGGACAGGGGAGACCGGGGAGCTGTTTTTT	CASSKALGGTGETGELFF
TRBD2	-	TRBV9	TRBJ2-7	TGTGCCAGCAGCGCCGCCAGGGGGACTAGCGGTTTCTACGAGCAGTACTTC	CASSAARGTSGFYEQYF
-	-	TRBV7-6	TRBJ1-1	TGTGCCAGCAGCGACCGGAGCAACACTGAAGCTTTCTTT	CASSDRSNTEAFF
TRBD2	-	TRBV4-3	TRBJ2-3	TGCGCCAGCAGCCCGGATTCTAGCGGATCTATGACAGATACGCAGTATTTT	CASSPDSSGSMTDTQYF
TRBD1	once	TRBV4-1	TRBJ2-2	TGCGCCAGCAAGAGGCAGGGGGCGGGGGAGCTGTTTTTT	CASKRQGAGELFF
-	once	TRBV5-4	TRBJ2-1	TGTGCCAGCAGCTTGGAGGACTACAATGAGCAGTTCTTC	CASSLEDYNEQFF
-	-	TRBV19	TRBJ1-1	TGTGCCAGTAGTATAGGTCCGGGTTTGGACACTGAAGCTTTCTTT	CASSIGPGLDTEAFF
TRBD1	-	TRBV30	TRBJ1-2	TGTGCCTGGAGTACTGAGGACAGGGACTACACCTTC	CAWSTEDRDYTF
TRBD2	-	TRBV11-2	TRBJ2-1	TGTGCCAGCAGCCCGCGGACTAGCCGACAGTTCTTC	CASSPRTSRQFF
-	-	TRBV19	TRBJ2-7	TGTGCCAGTAGTATGGTTTTAGCTAGCGCGGGCTACGAGCAGTACTTC	CASSMVLASAGYEQYF
-	-	TRBV7-9	TRBJ1-3	TGTGCCAGCAGTCCCTCTGGAAACACCATATATTTT	CASSPSGNTIYF
-	once	TRBV19	TRBJ1-1	TGTGCCAGTAGTTTGCCTAGGACTGAAGCTTTCTTT	CASSLPRTEAFF
TRBD1	-	TRBV19	TRBJ1-6	TGTGCCAGTAGAAAATTAGGACAGGGTAATTCACCCCTCCACTTT	CASRKLGQGNSPLHF
TRBD1	-	TRBV2	TRBJ2-6	TGTGCCAGCCAAGCCCGACGGACAGGCGTCCTGACTTTC	CASQARRTGVLTF
TRBD1	-	TRBV9	TRBJ2-7	TGTGCCAGCAGCACCCAACCGGCGGGACAGGGAGCCCACGAGCAGTACTTC	CASSTQPAGQGAHEQYF
-	-	TRBV2	TRBJ2-1	TGTGCCAGCAGCCTACTAGCTGAGCAGTTCTTC	CASSLLAEQFF
TRBD2	-	TRBV19	TRBJ2-5	TGTGCCAGTAGTCCAGGGACTAGCGGGAGAGGACGAGAGACCCAGTACTTC	CASSPGTSGRGRETQYF
-	-	TRBV6-1	TRBJ2-5	TGTGCCAGCAGTGCAGGCGGGGAGACCCAGTACTTC	CASSAGGETQYF
-	-	TRBV6-6	TRBJ1-1	TGTGCCAGCAGTTACTCTAGGAACACTGAAGCTTTCTTT	CASSYSRNTEAFF
TRBD1	-	TRBV5-1	TRBJ1-4	TGCGCCAGCAGCCCGGGACAGGGGTATGAAAAACTGTTTTTT	CASSPGQGYEKLFF
-	-	TRBV29-1	TRBJ1-4	TGCAGCGCAAAGAGCGGGACGGGTAATGAAAAACTGTTTTTT	CSAKSGTGNEKLFF
-	-	TRBV30	TRBJ2-5	TGTGCCTGGAGTGCCCTGGGCGCGGGGCCTGGGGAGACCCAGTACTTC	CAWSALGAGPGETQYF
TRBD1	-	TRBV30	TRBJ1-4	TGTGCCTATAGATCCGGGACAGGGCTTTTCGTAACTAATGAAAAACTGTTTTTT	CAYRSGTGLFVTNEKLFF
-	-	TRBV28	TRBJ1-1	TGTGCCAGCAGTCCCAGGCCCCCCCTAAGGGCTTTCTTT	CASSPRPPLRAFF
-	-	TRBV5-1	TRBJ2-7	TGCGCCAGCAGCTTGGTTTTCACTACCGAGCAGTACTTC	CASSLVFTTEQYF
-	-	TRBV2	TRBJ2-7	TGTGCCAGCAGTGAAAACGGAAGGGTCGAGCAGTACTTC	CASSENGRVEQYF
TRBD2	-	TRBV5-1	TRBJ2-5	TGCGCCAGCAGCCTCAACGGACTAGCAGGAGGAGAGACCCAGTACTTC	CASSLNGLAGGETQYF
-	-	TRBV14	TRBJ2-2	TGTGCCAGCAGCCAATCTGGGATCGGGGAGCTGTTTTTT	CASSQSGIGELFF
-	-	TRBV10-3	TRBJ1-2	TGTGCCATCAGTGAAACTGGACCTAACTATGGCTACACCTTC	CAISETGPNYGYTF
TRBD2	-	TRBV10-3	TRBJ2-1	TGTGCCATCAGTGAGTCTGGGGGAGGGCAGTACAATGAGCAGTTCTTC	CAISESGGGQYNEQFF
TRBD2	-	TRBV5-1	TRBJ2-5	TGCGCCAGCAGCTTGGTGGTTAGCGGGAGTCTGCAAGAGACCCAGTACTTC	CASSLVVSGSLQETQYF
-	-	TRBV2	TRBJ2-7	TGTGCCAGCAGTATGAGTAGGGCAGAGCAATACCACGAGCAGTACTTC	CASSMSRAEQYHEQYF
TRBD1	-	TRBV5-1	TRBJ2-2	TGCGCCAGCGCCGAGGGACAGGGGTATACCGGGGAGCTGTTTTTT	CASAEGQGYTGELFF
-	-	TRBV5-4	TRBJ1-2	TGTGCCAGCAGCTTGGGACTGGGGGCAAACTATGGCTACACCTTC	CASSLGLGANYGYTF
-	-	TRBV4-1	TRBJ1-1	TGCGCCAGCAGCCTATCGGGGGTAGTGAACACTGAAGCTTTCTTT	CASSLSGVVNTEAFF